This paragraph reports one T cell receptor beta chain. This clonotype was counted only a few times. Its target antigen remains unknown. Base-call qualities are not available, and no considerably larger clone is one nucleotide away. The TCR beta CDR3 region was amplified with a multiplex PCR system, in which a first round of nine to ten cycles was run using 32 V-gene forward and 13 J-gene reverse primers. A QIAGEN Multiplex PCR Kit was used for first-round PCR, and the primer sequences were filed in Chinese patent CN105087789A. In a second PCR round, Illumina universal primers were added with the Phusion High-Fidelity PCR Kit. TCR libraries were paired-end sequenced at 151 bp read length on the Illumina HiSeq X Ten platform. The published analysis was carried out like this. Cutadapt removed reads without multiplex PCR primers, PEAR merged read pairs, and MiXCR with default settings called CDR3 regions. Shannon entropy measured repertoire diversity, and clonality was calculated as one minus the Shannon entropy divided by the ln of the count of productive unique sequences. A clonotype counted as a dominant or high-frequency T-cell clone when its frequency was 0.5% or higher. TCRdb itself trimmed the public reads at Q25 with fastp, ran MiXCR and retained productive beta chains. Entries that share a CDR3 protein sequence are merged under the most common genes and DNA. For this entry, the V and J calls and clone size follow TCRdb and not the study's own pipeline. In this sample the table shows fewer than 4,500 distinct CDR3 sequences, over 30% of which occur a single time. The top ten constitute approximately 15% of the sample.

The entry originates in a study of immune heterogeneity within non-small cell lung tumors (dated by TCRdb to the late 2010s). Background on the whole study: By histology, the tumors were a handful of squamous cell carcinomas, approximately 10 non-squamous carcinomas and 1 tumor not otherwise specified. Whole-exome sequencing, RNA-seq and TCR beta repertoire sequencing were combined for multiple spatially distinct regions from each NSCLC tumor so that intratumoral immune heterogeneity could be examined. TCR repertoires were analyzed from roughly 60 tumor loci of approximately 15 patients, whereas transcriptome data were available for only around 48 loci from some twelve patients. Binding of neoantigens to the HLA alleles of each patient was predicted with netMHCpan-3.0 for mutant peptides of 8 to 11 amino acids.

General conclusions and limits of the study: Individual patients mostly had different high-frequency TCR beta clonotypes. Local tumor mutational burden and local T-cell repertoire clonality had a statistically significant but moderate positive correlation (R about 0.3). Within a given patient, the same dominant CDR3B clonotypes showed up repeatedly across loci, although different tumor locations also carried unique high-frequency clones.

Genomic DNA extracted from bulk tumor tissue served as TCR template, with about 0.6 ug gDNA amplified per sample. Multiple biopsies per primary tumor were taken during surgery, spaced as far apart as possible within the tumor mass. The study cohort was described as untreated, and the patients were newly diagnosed NSCLC cases having curative surgery. The donor group was made up of some 15 newly diagnosed non-small cell lung cancer patients undergoing surgery with curative intent. A couple of independent pathologists examined the resected tumor masses. Only DNA and RNA samples of high quality went on to sequencing. Sequenced sample: lung tumor tissue. The origin of this receptor is a man in his 70s with non-small cell lung cancer.

CDR3 region: CSASLPGEAFF. The nucleotide sequence reads as follows: TGCAGTGCTAGCTTACCAGGCGAAGCTTTCTTT. The V and J genes are TRBV20-1 and TRBJ1-1; the D gene cannot be named for sure. Measured from the cysteine to the phenylalanine, the CDR3 is 11 residues long. The only DNA kept is the CDR3, 33 bases in frame from the first base. The germline V gene (reference sequence) provides CDR1 DFQATT and CDR2 SNEGSKA. Relative to germline, V is 3 bases shorter and J is 8 bases shorter, with 10 bases between their ends.